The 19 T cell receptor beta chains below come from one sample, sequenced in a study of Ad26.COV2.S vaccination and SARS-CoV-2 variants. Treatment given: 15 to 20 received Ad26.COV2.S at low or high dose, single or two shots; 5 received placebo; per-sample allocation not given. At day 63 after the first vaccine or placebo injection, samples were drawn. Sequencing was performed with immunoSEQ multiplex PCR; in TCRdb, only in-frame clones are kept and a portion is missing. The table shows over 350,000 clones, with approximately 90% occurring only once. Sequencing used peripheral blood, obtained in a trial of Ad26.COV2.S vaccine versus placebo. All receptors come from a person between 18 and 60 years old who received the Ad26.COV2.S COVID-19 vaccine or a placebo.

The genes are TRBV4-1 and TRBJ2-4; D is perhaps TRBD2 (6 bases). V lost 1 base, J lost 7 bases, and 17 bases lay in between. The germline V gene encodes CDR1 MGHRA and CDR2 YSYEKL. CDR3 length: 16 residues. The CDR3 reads CASSQVYQGGMNIQYF. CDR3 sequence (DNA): TGCGCCAGCAGCCAAGTTTACCAGGGCGGGATGAACATTCAGTACTTC.

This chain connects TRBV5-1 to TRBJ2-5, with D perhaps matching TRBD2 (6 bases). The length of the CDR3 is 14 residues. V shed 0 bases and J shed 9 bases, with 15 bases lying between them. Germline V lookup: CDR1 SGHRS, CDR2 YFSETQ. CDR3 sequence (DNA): TGCGCCAGCAGCTTGGCTCAGGGAGGTGCGGCCCAGTACTTC. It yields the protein CASSLAQGGAAQYF.

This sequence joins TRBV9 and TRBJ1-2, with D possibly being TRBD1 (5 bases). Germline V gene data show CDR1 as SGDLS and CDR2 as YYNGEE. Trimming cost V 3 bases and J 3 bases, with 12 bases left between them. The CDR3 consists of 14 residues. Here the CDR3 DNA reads TGTGCCAGCAGCGAGCCGACCAGGGACTATGGCTACACCTTC. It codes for CASSEPTRDYGYTF.

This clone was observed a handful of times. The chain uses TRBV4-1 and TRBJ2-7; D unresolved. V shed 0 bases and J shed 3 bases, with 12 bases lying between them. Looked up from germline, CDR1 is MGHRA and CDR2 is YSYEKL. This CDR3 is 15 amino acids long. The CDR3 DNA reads TGCGCCAGCAGCCAAGAATCCGGTCTCGGCTACGAGCAGTACTTC. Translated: CASSQESGLGYEQYF.

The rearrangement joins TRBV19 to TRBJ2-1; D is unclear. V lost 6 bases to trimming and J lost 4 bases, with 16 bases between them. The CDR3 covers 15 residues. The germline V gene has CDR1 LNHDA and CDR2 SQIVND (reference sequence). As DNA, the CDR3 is TGTGCCAGTAGCTTTACTCCGATTCAGTACAATGAGCAGTTCTTC. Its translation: CASSFTPIQYNEQFF.

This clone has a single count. CDR3 DNA: TGCGCCAGCAGCCAAGCACGGGCAAGGGGGGGCTATGGCTACACCTTC. Translating it yields CASSQARARGGYGYTF. The chain couples TRBV4-3 to TRBJ1-2; tentative D call: TRBD1 (6 bases). Germline assignment: CDR1 LGHNA and CDR2 YSLEER. The CDR3 runs to 16 residues. The V end was cut by 1 base, the J end by 4 bases, with 16 bases between.

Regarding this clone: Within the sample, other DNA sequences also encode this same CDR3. CDR3 in amino acids: CASSSGGGNTEAFF. CDR3 DNA: TGTGCCAGCAGTTCCGGGGGAGGGAACACTGAAGCTTTCTTT. The chain carries TRBV5-4 and TRBJ1-1; a possible D gene is TRBD1 (5 bases). The V end lost 5 bases, the J end lost 1 base, and 12 bases lay between the germline ends. This CDR3 is 14 amino acids long. Germline V gene lookup returns CDR1 SGHNT and CDR2 YYREEE (reference sequence).

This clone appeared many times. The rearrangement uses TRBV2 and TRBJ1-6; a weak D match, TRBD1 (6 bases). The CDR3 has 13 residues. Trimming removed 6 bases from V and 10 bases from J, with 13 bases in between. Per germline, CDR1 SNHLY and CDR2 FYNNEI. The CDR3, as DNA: TGTGCCAGCAGCGCAGGGGAGGGATCACCCCTCCACTTT. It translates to CASSAGEGSPLHF.

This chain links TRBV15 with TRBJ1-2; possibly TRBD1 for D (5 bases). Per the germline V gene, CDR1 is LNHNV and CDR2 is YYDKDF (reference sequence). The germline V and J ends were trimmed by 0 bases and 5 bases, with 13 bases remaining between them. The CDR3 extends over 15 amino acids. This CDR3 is CATSREFGTGYGYTF. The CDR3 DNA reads TGTGCCACCAGCAGAGAGTTTGGGACTGGGTATGGCTACACCTTC. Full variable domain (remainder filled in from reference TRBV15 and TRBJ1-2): DAMVIQNPRYQVTQFGKPVTLSCSQTLNHNVMYWYQQKSSQAPKLLFHYYDKDFNNEADTPDNFQSRRPNTSFCFLDIRSPGLGDTAMYLCATSREFGTGYGYTFGSGTRLTVV.

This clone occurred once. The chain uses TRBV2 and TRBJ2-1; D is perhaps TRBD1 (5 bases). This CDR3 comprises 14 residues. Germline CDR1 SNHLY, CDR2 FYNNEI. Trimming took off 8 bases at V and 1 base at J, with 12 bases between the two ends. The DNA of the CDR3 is TGTGCCAGCCGCTCAGGGAAATCCTACAATGAGCAGTTCTTC. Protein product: CASRSGKSYNEQFF.

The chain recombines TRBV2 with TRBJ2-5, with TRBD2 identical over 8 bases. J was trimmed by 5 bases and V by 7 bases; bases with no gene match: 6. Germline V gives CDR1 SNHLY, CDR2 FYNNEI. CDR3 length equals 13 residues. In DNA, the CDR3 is TGTGCCAGCAAACTTTCGGGGGGGGAGACCCAGTACTTC. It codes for CASKLSGGETQYF.

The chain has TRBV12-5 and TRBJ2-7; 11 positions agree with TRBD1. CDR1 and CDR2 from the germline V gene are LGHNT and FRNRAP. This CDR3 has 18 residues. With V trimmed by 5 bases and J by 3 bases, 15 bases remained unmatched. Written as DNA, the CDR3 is TGTGCTAGTGGTCCAAAGGATCTTCCCGGGACAGGGGGCTACGAGCAGTACTTC. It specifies CASGPKDLPGTGGYEQYF.

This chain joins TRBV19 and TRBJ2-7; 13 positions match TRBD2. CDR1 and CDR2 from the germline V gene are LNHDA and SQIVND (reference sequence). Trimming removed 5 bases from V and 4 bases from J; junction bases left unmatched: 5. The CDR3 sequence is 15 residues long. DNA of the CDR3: TGTGCCAGTAGTTCGGGACTAGCGGGGCGGTACGAGCAGTACTTC. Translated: CASSSGLAGRYEQYF.

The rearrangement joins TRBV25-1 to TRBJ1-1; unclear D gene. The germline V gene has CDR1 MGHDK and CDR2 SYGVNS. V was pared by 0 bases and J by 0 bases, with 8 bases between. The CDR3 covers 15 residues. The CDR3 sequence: CASSEYSSMNTEAFF. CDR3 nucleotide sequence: TGTGCCAGCAGTGAATATAGTTCAATGAACACTGAAGCTTTCTTT.

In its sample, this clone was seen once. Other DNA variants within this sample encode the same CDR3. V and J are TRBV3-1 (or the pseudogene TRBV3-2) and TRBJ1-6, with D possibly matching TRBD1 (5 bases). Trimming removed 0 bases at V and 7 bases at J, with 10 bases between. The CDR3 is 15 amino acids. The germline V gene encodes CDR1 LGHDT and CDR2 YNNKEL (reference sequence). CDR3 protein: CASSQEPGTNSPLHF. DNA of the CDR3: TGTGCCAGCAGCCAAGAGCCCGGGACGAATTCACCCCTCCACTTT.

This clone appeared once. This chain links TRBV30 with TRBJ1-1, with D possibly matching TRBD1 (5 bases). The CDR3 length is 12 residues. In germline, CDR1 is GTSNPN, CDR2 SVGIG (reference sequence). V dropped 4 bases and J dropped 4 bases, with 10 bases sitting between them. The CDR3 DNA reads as TGTGCCTGGATAGGGACGGGCACTGAAGCTTTCTTT. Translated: CAWIGTGTEAFF.

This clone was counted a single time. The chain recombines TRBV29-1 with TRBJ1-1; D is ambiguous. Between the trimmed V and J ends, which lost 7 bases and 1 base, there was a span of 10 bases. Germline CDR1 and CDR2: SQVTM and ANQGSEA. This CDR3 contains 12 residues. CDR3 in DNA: TGCAGCGGAAGCTTCCCGAACACTGAAGCTTTCTTT. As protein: CSGSFPNTEAFF.

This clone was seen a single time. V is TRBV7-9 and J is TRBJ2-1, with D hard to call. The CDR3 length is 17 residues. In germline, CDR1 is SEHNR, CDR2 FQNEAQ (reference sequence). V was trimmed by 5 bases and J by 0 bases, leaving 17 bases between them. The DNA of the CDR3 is TGTGCCAGCAGCCCAAAGGTGGTACCGAGCTCCTACAATGAGCAGTTCTTC. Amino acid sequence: CASSPKVVPSSYNEQFF.

The CDR3 loop reads CASSQDAGFVSPLHF. The CDR3 nucleotides are TGCGCCAGCAGCCAAGATGCGGGTTTCGTATCACCCCTCCACTTT. The chain has TRBV4-1 and TRBJ1-6, with D unresolved. The germline V and J ends were trimmed by 0 bases and 10 bases, with 13 bases remaining between them. The CDR3 is made up of 15 amino acids. Germline CDR1 and CDR2: MGHRA and YSYEKL.